What follows are 28 T cell receptor beta chains derived from one specimen sequenced in a study of human T cells and chemical hapten exposure. MiXCR, run by TCRdb on the RACE reads, gives a single entry per CDR3 protein. Of approximately 350,000 distinct CDR3 sequences listed, under 8% are singletons. Time point: patch test 1, 2 weeks after DPC sensitization. As for treatment: therapeutic diphenylcyclopropenone sensitization with weekly scalp DPC. The sample in question was whole blood, obtained in connection with sensitization to the hapten diphenylcyclopropenone (DPC). The receptors originated from a woman in her late teens or twenties with alopecia areata. Some clones in this sample may be carry-over from other donors' samples.

This clonotype was seen a handful of times. The chain employs TRBV7-2 and TRBJ1-1; D ambiguous. This CDR3 is 16 amino acids long. The germline V gene encodes CDR1 SGHTA and CDR2 FQGNSA. V lost 3 bases and J lost 0, with 14 bases in between. CDR3 in DNA: TGTGCCAGCAGCTTCTCTCTTCAGTTGATGAACACTGAAGCTTTCTTT. Its protein product is CASSFSLQLMNTEAFF.

This clonotype was observed a few times. The V and J genes are TRBV4-2 and TRBJ1-1; 10 bases match TRBD1. The germline CDR1 and CDR2 sequences are LGHNA and YNFKEQ. With V trimmed by 4 bases and J by 4 bases, 15 bases remained unmatched. This CDR3 has 18 amino acids. This chain's CDR3 is CASSPQTGGRRSFTEAFF. CDR3 DNA: TGTGCCAGCAGCCCCCAGACAGGGGGCCGCCGGTCTTTCACTGAAGCTTTCTTT.

This clonotype was counted a few times. The V call is TRBV27, the J call TRBJ2-1, with 9 bases lining up with TRBD2. The trim removed 4 bases at V and 6 bases at J, leaving 4 bases unmatched. CDR3 size: 14 residues. Germline CDR1 reads MNHEY; CDR2 reads SMNVEV (reference sequence). CDR3 amino acids: CASSSRLAANEQFF. The CDR3 nucleotides read TGTGCCAGCAGTTCCCGACTAGCGGCCAATGAGCAGTTCTTC.

This clonotype showed up just a few times. The chain links TRBV7-6 to TRBJ2-3; 8 bases fit TRBD2. Germline V CDR1 and CDR2: SGHVS, FNYEAQ. J was trimmed by 6 bases and V by 2 bases; bases with no gene match: 13. CDR3 length equals 17 residues. The CDR3 reads CASSLSLKRGFRDTQYF. The CDR3 DNA sequence: TGTGCCAGCAGCTTAAGTCTCAAGCGGGGGTTTCGGGATACGCAGTATTTT.

A few counts support this clonotype. V usage is TRBV6-5 and J usage is TRBJ2-7, with unresolved D. The CDR3 runs 15 residues. CDR1 MNHEY and CDR2 SVGAGI come from the germline V gene. Trimming took 0 bases from V and 2 from J, leaving 11 bases between them. This chain's CDR3 is CASSYSNSFTYEQYF. CDR3 sequence (DNA): TGTGCCAGCAGTTACTCGAACAGCTTTACCTACGAGCAGTACTTC.

This clonotype was picked up a small number of times. The V gene is TRBV6-2 or TRBV6-3, the J gene TRBJ2-3; the D is unclear. CDR1 and CDR2 (germline): MNHEY, SVGEGT. V was pared by 3 bases and J by 7 bases, with 8 bases between. This CDR3 is 12 amino acids long. The CDR3 sequence is CASSYRSHTQYF. For the CDR3, the DNA is TGTGCCAGCAGTTATAGGTCCCATACGCAGTATTTT.

The rearrangement uses TRBV3-1 and TRBJ1-1, with D possibly matching TRBD1 (6 bases). Per germline, CDR1 LGHDT and CDR2 YNNKEL (reference sequence). The CDR3 spans 15 residues. Trimming left V 2 bases short and J 3 bases short, with 13 bases between. This chain's CDR3 is CASSQSGQPYTEAFF. The CDR3 DNA is TGTGCCAGCAGCCAATCCGGACAGCCCTACACTGAAGCTTTCTTT.

The chain has TRBV20-1 and TRBJ2-5, with D hard to call. Germline CDR1 and CDR2: DFQATT and SNEGSKA (reference sequence). V gave up 6 bases and J gave up 1 base, with 9 bases separating them. This CDR3 has 12 amino acids. The CDR3 loop reads CSAAPVQETQYF. CDR3 coding DNA: TGCAGTGCCGCGCCGGTCCAAGAGACCCAGTACTTC.

This clonotype was counted only a few times. J is TRBJ2-7 and V is TRBV28; weak D call: TRBD2 (5 bases). Germline loops: CDR1 MDHEN, CDR2 SYDVKM. The CDR3 is made up of 13 amino acids. The V end lost 6 bases, the J end lost 2 bases, and 11 bases lay between the germline ends. The CDR3 region has the DNA TGTGCCAGCAGGTTAGACGGGACCTACGAGCAGTACTTC. Amino acids: CASRLDGTYEQYF.

This clonotype turned up a few times. CDR3 sequence (DNA): TGTGCCAGCAGCCCCGGGACAGTTGGGGCCAACGAGCAGTACTTC. Its translation is CASSPGTVGANEQYF. The chain combines TRBV4-2 with TRBJ2-7; 7 nucleotides match TRBD1. The CDR3 consists of 15 residues. V lost 4 bases to trimming and J lost 5 bases; unmatched junction nucleotides: 11. The germline gives CDR1 LGHNA, CDR2 YNFKEQ.

The chain employs TRBV12-3 or TRBV12-4 and TRBJ2-1, with 14 nucleotides matching TRBD2. This CDR3 contains 21 residues. After removal of 4 bases from V and 6 bases from J, the junction contained 20 bases not matched to a gene. This chain's CDR3 is CASSSTPRTSGGTLLRNEQFF. DNA of the CDR3: TGTGCCAGCAGTTCCACCCCCCGGACTAGCGGGGGGACCCTCCTCCGCAATGAGCAGTTCTTC.

This clonotype was counted many times. The rearrangement uses TRBV6-2 or TRBV6-3 and TRBJ2-5; D ambiguous. Per germline, CDR1 MNHEY and CDR2 SVGEGT. This CDR3 has 12 residues. V was trimmed by 6 bases and J by 5 bases, leaving 10 bases between them. CDR3 bases: TGTGCCAGCAGACCTCAATTCGAGACCCAGTACTTC. Encoded protein: CASRPQFETQYF.

The V call is TRBV20-1, the J call TRBJ1-5; D is uncertain. The V end lost 3 bases, the J end lost 7 bases, and 7 bases lay between the germline ends. This CDR3 is built from 11 residues. Germline assignment: CDR1 DFQATT and CDR2 SNEGSKA (reference sequence). CDR3 DNA: TGCAGTGCTAGGTACGGCCAGCCCCAGCATTTT. This sequence encodes CSARYGQPQHF.

Ten or more counts support this clonotype. V usage is TRBV6-1 and J usage is TRBJ2-7; tentatively, D is TRBD2 (5 bases). V lost 3 bases and J 6 bases, leaving 12 bases between the germline ends. The CDR3 extends over 13 amino acids. Germline CDR1 and CDR2: MNHNS and SASEGT. CDR3 in DNA: TGTGCCAGCAGTGACTCCCACCGGGGCGAGCAGTACTTC. It specifies CASSDSHRGEQYF.

As to this clonotype: The final CDR3 position lacks the conserved phenylalanine or tryptophan, pointing to a likely read error. The rearrangement links TRBV12-3 or TRBV12-4 to TRBJ2-3, with 7 bases aligning to TRBD2. The CDR3 is 15 residues long. With V trimmed by 7 bases and J by 0 bases, 7 bases remained unmatched. CDR3 protein: CASTQSGVSTDTQYI. CDR3 nucleotides: TGTGCCAGCACCCAAAGCGGGGTAAGCACAGATACGCAGTATATT.

This clonotype has only a few counts. This rearrangement joins TRBV6-5 to TRBJ2-1; tentatively, D is TRBD1 (5 bases). The germline CDR1 and CDR2 sequences are MNHEY and SVGAGI. Trimming took off 1 base at V and 15 bases at J, with 16 bases between the two ends. The CDR3 is 13 amino acids. CDR3 sequence reads: CASSYFDRPGLFF. CDR3 sequence (DNA): TGTGCCAGCAGTTACTTCGACAGACCTGGTCTGTTCTTC.

This clonotype was recorded a few times. J is TRBJ2-3 and V is TRBV7-9, with TRBD2 identical over 10 bases. CDR3 length: 18 amino acids. Germline CDR1 SEHNR, CDR2 FQNEAQ (reference sequence). J lost 5 bases, V lost 2 bases, and 13 bases had no gene match. The CDR3 DNA reads as TGTGCCAGCAGCTTAAGGCGGACAGCGGGGGGGGCAGGAGATACGCAGTATTTT. This codes for CASSLRRTAGGAGDTQYF.

In DNA, the CDR3 is TGTGCTAGTGGTTTGGCCTACTACAGCGACACTGAAGCTTTCTTT. It encodes CASGLAYYSDTEAFF. This chain connects TRBV12-5 to TRBJ1-1, with D hard to call. The CDR3 is made up of 15 amino acids. Germline V lookup: CDR1 LGHNT, CDR2 FRNRAP. Trimming cost V 1 base and J 3 bases, with 12 bases left between them.

This clonotype was seen many times. The J gene is TRBJ2-7, the V gene TRBV5-1, with D possibly matching TRBD1 (5 bases). Trimming removed 1 base at V and 5 bases at J, with 10 bases between. Germline CDR1 and CDR2: SGHRS and YFSETQ. The CDR3 is made up of 13 amino acids. The CDR3 is CASSLSPGNEQYF. The CDR3 DNA sequence: TGCGCCAGCAGCTTGAGCCCAGGGAACGAGCAGTACTTC.

This clonotype has only a few counts. This chain uses TRBV11-2 with TRBJ2-1, with no clear D. Looked up from germline, CDR1 is SGHAT and CDR2 is FQNNGV. V lost 3 bases, J lost 2 bases, and 5 bases lay in between. CDR3 length equals 13 residues. The CDR3 spells CASSFVTYNEQFF. In DNA form, the CDR3 reads TGTGCCAGCAGCTTCGTAACCTACAATGAGCAGTTCTTC. The complete variable domain, with remaining parts taken from reference TRBV11-2 and TRBJ2-1, reads EAGVAQSPRYKIIEKRQSVAFWCNPISGHATLYWYQQILGQGPKLLIQFQNNGVVDDSQLPKDRFSAERLKGVDSTLKIQPAKLEDSAVYLCASSFVTYNEQFFGPGTRLTVL.

This sequence joins TRBV6-2 or TRBV6-3 and TRBJ1-5; 9 bases align to TRBD1. This CDR3 has 16 residues. V lost 2 bases to trimming and J lost 2 bases; unmatched junction nucleotides: 4. Germline assignment: CDR1 MNHEY and CDR2 SVGEGT. The CDR3 protein is CASSYRRTGGNQPQHF. Here the CDR3 DNA reads TGTGCCAGCAGTTACCGTCGGACAGGGGGCAATCAGCCCCAGCATTTT.

This clonotype was detected ten times or more. V is TRBV7-2 and J is TRBJ2-7, with unresolved D. V dropped 5 bases and J dropped 2 bases, with 16 bases sitting between them. Germline lookup yields CDR1 SGHTA and CDR2 FQGNSA. The CDR3 runs 15 residues. The DNA for the CDR3 is TGTGCCAGCAGCCGACCTCTAGACTCAGCCTACGAGCAGTACTTC. The encoded protein is CASSRPLDSAYEQYF. The complete variable domain, with remaining parts taken from reference TRBV7-2 and TRBJ2-7, reads GAGVSQSPSNKVTEKGKDVELRCDPISGHTALYWYRQSLGQGLEFLIYFQGNSAPDKSGLPSDRFSAERTGGSVSTLTIQRTQQEDSAVYLCASSRPLDSAYEQYFGPGTRLTVT.

Many counts were recorded for this clonotype. The chain couples TRBV6-2 or TRBV6-3 to TRBJ2-7; a weak D match, TRBD1 (5 bases). Deletions cut 2 bases from V and 2 bases from J, with 13 bases between. In germline, CDR1 is MNHEY, CDR2 SVGEGT. This CDR3 has 15 amino acids. The CDR3 DNA reads as TGTGCCAGCAGTTACCCCCAGCAGGGCGCCTACGAGCAGTACTTC. It specifies CASSYPQQGAYEQYF.

CDR3 amino acids: CASSKGGPDTQYF. The DNA of the CDR3 is TGTGCCAGCAGCAAGGGGGGACCAGATACGCAGTATTTT. The chain uses TRBV25-1 and TRBJ2-3, with D possibly called TRBD1 or TRBD2 (6 bases each). The V gene's germline CDR1 is MGHDK and CDR2 SYGVNS. V lost 6 bases to trimming and J lost 4 bases, with 11 bases between them. This CDR3 has 13 amino acids.

The V gene is TRBV27, the J gene TRBJ2-7, with D possibly being TRBD2 (5 bases). CDR3 size: 13 residues. CDR1 and CDR2 from the germline V gene are MNHEY and SMNVEV (reference sequence). Trimming stripped 2 bases from V and 5 bases from J, with 10 bases between. The CDR3 DNA sequence: TGTGCCAGCAGTTTAACGTTGCGGGACGAGCAGTACTTC. It codes for CASSLTLRDEQYF.

Written as DNA, the CDR3 is TGTGCCAGCTCAAAGTCAGGGAGCTCCTACGAGCAGTACTTC. Its protein product is CASSKSGSSYEQYF. The chain links TRBV25-1 to TRBJ2-7; D may correspond to TRBD1 or TRBD2 (5 bases each). V was trimmed by 8 bases and J by 0 bases, leaving 14 bases between them. CDR3 length: 14 amino acids. Per germline, CDR1 MGHDK and CDR2 SYGVNS.

This chain connects TRBV28 to TRBJ2-5; D call uncertain. Germline CDR1 MDHEN, CDR2 SYDVKM. This CDR3 contains 12 residues. V lost 10 bases to trimming and J lost 4 bases, with 13 bases between them. The CDR3: CATYQNTETQYF. CDR3 DNA: TGTGCCACTTATCAGAATACAGAGACCCAGTACTTC.

The rearrangement uses TRBV4-3 and TRBJ2-7; D is possibly TRBD1 or TRBD2 (6 bases each). Germline values: CDR1 LGHNA, CDR2 YSLEER. The CDR3 runs 14 residues. Trimming pared 1 base from V and 5 bases from J, leaving 12 bases between. CDR3 coding DNA: TGCGCCAGCAGCCAAGTGGGGGGCCCCAACGAGCAGTACTTC. Protein sequence: CASSQVGGPNEQYF.